The entry below describes one T cell receptor (beta chain). The sample belongs to a study of cytomegalovirus exposure and HLA in healthy donors. With 60 Vbeta and 13 Jbeta primers, the PCR was carried out. The table came from immunoSEQ multiplex PCR; TCRdb's copy has only in-frame clones and leaves some out. This sample has about 130,000 clones, with roughly 74% found just once. Trimming at V came to 5 bases and at J to 5 bases, leaving 7 bases not matched to a gene. CDR1 is LNHDA, CDR2 SQIVND, per germline (reference sequence). The CDR3 has 15 amino acids. The specimen was PBMCs. This clonotype originated in a woman aged 50 to 60 in good health and CMV-seropositive. The V gene is TRBV19, the J gene TRBJ1-5, with TRBD1 identical over 9 bases. The CDR3 protein is CASSGDTGGYQPQHF. CDR3 nucleotides: TGTGCCAGTAGTGGGGACACAGGGGGCTATCAGCCCCAGCATTTT.